The 23 T cell receptor beta chains reported below all come from one sample, sequenced in a study of shared clonotypes between healthy human individuals. Generated by immunoSEQ multiplex PCR, the TCRdb table keeps only in-frame clones and is missing some. Here the sample spans around 990,000 clones, about 80% being singletons. Specimen: memory CD4+ T cells from PBMCs. Subset in this sample: CD45RA-negative fraction. Source of these receptors: a man between 18 and 29 years old in good health. Some clones in this sample may be carry-over from other donors' samples.

The chain links TRBV11-2 to TRBJ1-6, with TRBD1 matching over 8 bases. The ends lost 5 bases at V and 6 bases at J; junction bases unmatched: 9. The CDR3 runs 16 residues. Germline loops: CDR1 SGHAT, CDR2 FQNNGV. The CDR3 here is CASSRQGASTNSPLHF. The CDR3 DNA follows: TGTGCCAGCAGCCGCCAGGGGGCAAGTACTAATTCACCCCTCCACTTT.

V and J are TRBV6-1 and TRBJ1-1; the D is unclear. Deletions cut 7 bases from V and 4 bases from J, with 16 bases between. This CDR3 comprises 14 residues. Germline loops: CDR1 MNHNS, CDR2 SASEGT. The CDR3 region has the DNA TGTGCCAGCACCCTGCGAGGACGGGGCACTGAAGCTTTCTTT. Encoded protein: CASTLRGRGTEAFF.

This chain joins TRBV29-1 and TRBJ2-5, with D maybe TRBD2 (6 bases). CDR3 length: 13 residues. From germline, CDR1 is SQVTM and CDR2 ANQGSEA. V was trimmed by 0 bases and J by 7 bases, leaving 12 bases between them. CDR3 protein: CSVEEGRGGTQYF. In DNA form, the CDR3 reads TGCAGCGTTGAAGAAGGGCGGGGAGGGACCCAGTACTTC.

This clone was counted only a few times. The rearrangement uses TRBV19 and TRBJ1-3; D not resolved. Trimming shortened V by 6 bases and J by 0 bases, and 12 bases separated the two germline ends. Germline V gene data show CDR1 as LNHDA and CDR2 as SQIVND (reference sequence). This CDR3 comprises 15 residues. The CDR3 spells CASSRLGYSGNTIYF. The CDR3 nucleotides read TGTGCCAGTAGCCGCCTTGGTTACTCTGGAAACACCATATATTTT. Supplemented by reference TRBV19 and TRBJ1-3, the full variable domain reads DGGITQSPKYLFRKEGQNVTLSCEQNLNHDAMYWYRQDPGQGLRLIYYSQIVNDFQKGDIAEGYSVSREKKESFPLTVTSAQKNPTAFYLCASSRLGYSGNTIYFGEGSWLTVV.

The chain recombines TRBV19 with TRBJ2-3, with 13 bases that match TRBD2. The germline V gene has CDR1 LNHDA and CDR2 SQIVND (reference sequence). V trimming: 5 bases; J trimming: 5 bases; junction bases outside the gene matches: 10. The CDR3 is made up of 17 amino acids. In DNA, the CDR3 is TGTGCCAGTAGTGTTACCGGGACTAGCGGGAATGGAGATACGCAGTATTTT. Its protein product is CASSVTGTSGNGDTQYF.

As concerns this clone: In the same sample, other DNA sequences code for this CDR3. V is TRBV6-5 and J is TRBJ1-2; D perhaps matches TRBD1 (5 bases). The ends were cut back, 6 bases at V and 5 bases at J, with 10 bases in the middle. This CDR3 spans 12 amino acids. CDR1 and CDR2 (germline): MNHEY, SVGAGI. The CDR3 DNA is TGTGCCAGCAGGGGGGACTCATATGGCTACACCTTC. The encoded protein is CASRGDSYGYTF.

This clone was picked up many times. The identical CDR3 is also encoded by other nucleotide sequences in the sample. The rearrangement joins TRBV30 to TRBJ2-5; D is unresolved. The CDR3 consists of 14 residues. From germline, CDR1 is GTSNPN and CDR2 SVGIG (reference sequence). Trimming shortened V by 3 bases and J by 2 bases, and 13 bases separated the two germline ends. This chain's CDR3 is CAWSRVVGQETQYF. CDR3 coding DNA: TGTGCCTGGAGCCGGGTGGTCGGGCAAGAGACCCAGTACTTC.

This clone was observed many times. The rearrangement uses TRBV30 and TRBJ1-6, with D perhaps TRBD1 (6 bases). Germline V CDR1 and CDR2: GTSNPN, SVGIG (reference sequence). Trimming removed 2 bases from V and 8 bases from J, with 10 bases in between. This CDR3 region has 13 residues. The DNA of the CDR3 is TGTGCCTGGAGTTGGGCAGGGGATTCACCCCTCCACTTT. Protein sequence: CAWSWAGDSPLHF. Full variable domain (outside the CDR3, taken from reference TRBV30 and TRBJ1-6): SQTIHQWPATLVQPVGSPLSLECTVEGTSNPNLYWYRQAAGRGLQLLFYSVGIGQISSEVPQNLSASRPQDRQFILSSKKLLLSDSGFYLCAWSWAGDSPLHFGNGTRLTVT.

V and J are TRBV6-6 and TRBJ1-2; weak D call: TRBD1 (6 bases). CDR3 length: 14 amino acids. The V end lost 6 bases, the J end lost 6 bases, and 17 bases lay between the germline ends. Per germline, CDR1 MNHNY and CDR2 SVGAGI (reference sequence). CDR3 in amino acids: CASSQKQGLDGYTF. CDR3 DNA: TGTGCCAGCAGCCAAAAACAGGGCCTTGATGGCTACACCTTC.

The chain is built from TRBV28 and TRBJ1-2; unclear D gene. V was clipped by 8 bases and J by 12 bases, with 22 bases between them. CDR3 size: 13 residues. Germline V CDR1 and CDR2: MDHEN, SYDVKM. The CDR3 loop reads CASGGSIGRSDTF. The DNA for the CDR3 is TGTGCCAGCGGAGGCTCCATAGGGAGGTCCGACACCTTC.

CDR3 DNA: TGTGCCAGCAGTTTAGAAGGGATTCAGCCCCAGCATTTT. Its protein is CASSLEGIQPQHF. The chain joins TRBV27 to TRBJ1-5; D is uncertain. This CDR3 is built from 13 residues. Germline CDR1 MNHEY, CDR2 SMNVEV (reference sequence). Trimming cost V 2 bases and J 6 bases, with 8 bases left between them.

This sequence joins TRBV10-2 and TRBJ2-5; TRBD1 matches 7 bases. CDR3 length: 16 residues. The ends lost 6 bases at V and 5 bases at J; junction bases unmatched: 15. The germline gives CDR1 WSHSY, CDR2 SAAADI. CDR3 nucleotide sequence: TGCGCCAGCAGCCGCCCCCCGACAGGGATCCAGGAGACCCAGTACTTC. It codes for CASSRPPTGIQETQYF.

V is TRBV2 and J is TRBJ1-3; 11 bases agree with TRBD1. This CDR3 is built from 13 residues. Germline lookup yields CDR1 SNHLY and CDR2 FYNNEI. The V gene end was trimmed by 7 bases and the J gene end by 8 bases; junction bases not matched to a gene: 4. The CDR3 here is CASTGTGGYTIYF. DNA of the CDR3: TGTGCCAGCACCGGGACAGGGGGTTACACCATATATTTT.

This clone was picked up a small number of times. Other nucleotide sequences from this sample produce the same CDR3. The rearrangement uses TRBV7-2 and TRBJ2-3; D is uncertain. CDR3 length: 14 residues. The V end was cut by 5 bases, the J end by 0 bases, with 9 bases between. CDR1 SGHTA and CDR2 FQGNSA come from the germline V gene. The CDR3 coding sequence is TGTGCCAGCAGCAGAGGTGGAAGCACAGATACGCAGTATTTT. This sequence encodes CASSRGGSTDTQYF.

The chain has TRBV28 and TRBJ2-7; 8 positions agree with TRBD2. V lost 6 bases to trimming and J lost 12 bases; unmatched junction nucleotides: 19. Germline V gene lookup returns CDR1 MDHEN and CDR2 SYDVKM. The CDR3 runs 15 residues. The CDR3 loop is CASRLPGGGLGGWYF. The CDR3 DNA reads as TGTGCCAGCAGGCTTCCCGGGGGGGGTCTGGGTGGTTGGTACTTC. The full variable domain, in which reference TRBV28 and TRBJ2-7 provide the parts outside the CDR3, is DVKVTQSSRYLVKRTGEKVFLECVQDMDHENMFWYRQDPGLGLRLIYFSYDVKMKEKGDIPEGYSVSREKKERFSLILESASTNQTSMYLCASRLPGGGLGGWYFGPGTRLTVT.

The chain couples TRBV5-1 to TRBJ2-1, with 10 bases that match TRBD2. The CDR3 has 16 amino acids. Germline CDR1 and CDR2: SGHRS and YFSETQ. The V segment lost 2 bases and the J segment 6 bases; nucleotides outside the gene matches: 8. CDR3 in DNA: TGCGCCAGCAGCTTATTCTCGGCTAGCGGGAGCAATGAGCAGTTCTTC. As protein: CASSLFSASGSNEQFF.

V is TRBV6-5 and J is TRBJ1-2; tentatively, D is TRBD1 (5 bases). Germline-derived CDR1 and CDR2 are MNHEY and SVGAGI. The CDR3 is 14 residues long. V was cut by 6 bases and J by 4 bases, with 15 bases left in between. CDR3 loop: CASRSQGSGYGYTF. The CDR3 DNA sequence: TGTGCCAGCAGGTCCCAGGGCTCCGGCTATGGCTACACCTTC.

The J gene is TRBJ2-7, the V gene TRBV7-9, with a tentative D call TRBD2 (5 bases). The CDR3 covers 12 residues. Germline V gives CDR1 SEHNR, CDR2 FQNEAQ (reference sequence). Trimming cost V 7 bases and J 4 bases, with 11 bases left between them. The CDR3 DNA reads TGTGCCAGCACCGCGGGTGGGTACGAGCAGTACTTC. It specifies CASTAGGYEQYF. The whole variable domain, filled in from reference TRBV7-9 and TRBJ2-7, reads DTGVSQNPRHKITKRGQNVTFRCDPISEHNRLYWYRQTLGQGPEFLTYFQNEAQLEKSRLLSDRFSAERPKGSFSTLEIQRTEQGDSAMYLCASTAGGYEQYFGPGTRLTVT.

The chain employs TRBV4-1 and TRBJ2-1; 7 nucleotides match TRBD2. The CDR3 extends over 16 amino acids. Germline V gene lookup returns CDR1 MGHRA and CDR2 YSYEKL. The V and J ends lost 4 bases and 0 bases, in that order; junction bases with no gene match: 6. In DNA, the CDR3 is TGCGCCAGCAGCCGGCCTTCTAGCGGCTCCTACAATGAGCAGTTCTTC. Encoded protein: CASSRPSSGSYNEQFF.

The chain combines TRBV19 with TRBJ2-1; D call uncertain. Germline V gene sequence: CDR1 LNHDA, CDR2 SQIVND (reference sequence). CDR3 size: 16 residues. Trimming pared 6 bases from V and 1 base from J, leaving 16 bases between. CDR3 nucleotides: TGTGCCAGTAGCAGGCCATCGGGCGGATCCTACAATGAGCAGTTCTTC. Protein sequence: CASSRPSGGSYNEQFF.

This clone appeared a few times. The V gene is TRBV6-1, the J gene TRBJ1-4; TRBD1 matches at 7 bases. The CDR3 is made up of 14 amino acids. Germline trimming cut 6 bases from V and 5 bases from J; bases unmatched to any gene: 6. Germline CDR1 reads MNHNS; CDR2 reads SASEGT. CDR3 nucleotides: TGTGCCAGCAGGGGTAAGGGGGCCAATGAAAAACTGTTTTTT. This gives the protein CASRGKGANEKLFF.

The J gene is TRBJ1-1, the V gene TRBV28; no clear D. Trimming removed 8 bases at V and 4 bases at J, with 11 bases between. The CDR3 consists of 12 residues. The germline V gene encodes CDR1 MDHEN and CDR2 SYDVKM. CDR3 residues: CASRRKGTEAFF. The CDR3 DNA is TGTGCCAGCCGCCGGAAGGGCACTGAAGCTTTCTTT.

This clone was detected a few times. The chain combines TRBV19 with TRBJ1-2; 7 positions match TRBD1. With V trimmed by 0 bases and J by 8 bases, 3 bases remained unmatched. CDR3 length equals 13 residues. CDR1 LNHDA and CDR2 SQIVND come from the germline V gene (reference sequence). CDR3 coding DNA: TGTGCCAGTAGTATAGACCTAGGGGGCGGCTACACCTTC. Translating gives CASSIDLGGGYTF.